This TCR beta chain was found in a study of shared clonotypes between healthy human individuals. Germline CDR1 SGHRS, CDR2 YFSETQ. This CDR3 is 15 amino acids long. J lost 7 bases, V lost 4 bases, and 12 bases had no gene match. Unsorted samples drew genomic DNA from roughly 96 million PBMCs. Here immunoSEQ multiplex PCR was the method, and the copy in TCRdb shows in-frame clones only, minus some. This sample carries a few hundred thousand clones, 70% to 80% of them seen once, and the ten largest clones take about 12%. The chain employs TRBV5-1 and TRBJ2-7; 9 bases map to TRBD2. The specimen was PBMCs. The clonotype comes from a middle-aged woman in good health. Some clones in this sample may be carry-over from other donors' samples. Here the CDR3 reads CASSRGTSFFSEQYF. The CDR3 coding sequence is TGCGCCAGCAGCCGAGGGACTAGCTTTTTCTCGGAGCAGTACTTC.